The 14 T cell receptor beta chains below all came from one sample that was sequenced in a study of blood T cells in healthy people across ages. Next came a second PCR, run for about 7 to 12 cycles, which used a sample-barcoded 5' primer along with a J-beta primer mix. TCRdb redid the calling of the 5' RACE reads with MiXCR, one entry per CDR3 protein. Of about 1.5 million distinct CDR3 sequences detected, 42% appear once; the ten largest clones hold approximately 7.9%. Material: blood. The receptors here all came from a woman under 30 in good health.

V gene TRBV5-1 combines with J gene TRBJ1-4; 7 bases map to TRBD1. V lost 3 bases and J lost 3; bases outside the gene matches: 2. Germline lookup yields CDR1 SGHRS and CDR2 YFSETQ. The CDR3 totals 14 residues. Here the CDR3 reads CASSSGQPNEKLFF. DNA of the CDR3: TGCGCCAGCAGCTCGGGACAGCCTAATGAAAAACTGTTTTTT.

Notes on this clonotype: Given a much more abundant clone one base away, this may be a read error. The chain uses TRBV10-3 and TRBJ2-5, with D unresolved. Per the germline V gene, CDR1 is ENHRY and CDR2 is SYGVKD. The V end lost 2 bases, the J end lost 11 bases, and 15 bases lay between the germline ends. This CDR3 spans 13 amino acids. The CDR3 sequence is CAISEGLSNEQYF. The CDR3 DNA sequence: TGTGCCATCAGTGAGGGGTTAAGTAATGAGCAGTACTTC.

In its sample, this clonotype was seen a few times. The V and J genes are TRBV10-2 and TRBJ2-5, with no clear D. Trimming shortened V by 10 bases and J by 0 bases, and 6 bases separated the two germline ends. Germline V lookup: CDR1 WSHSY, CDR2 SAAADI. The CDR3 runs to 11 residues. DNA of the CDR3: TGCGCCATCGAGGACCAAGAGACCCAGTACTTC. It translates to CAIEDQETQYF.

About this clonotype itself: A clone one base away is much larger, so this may be a read error. The chain employs TRBV2 and TRBJ2-2, with 8 positions matching TRBD1. The CDR3 consists of 17 residues. Per the germline V gene, CDR1 is SNHLY and CDR2 is FYNNEI. With V trimmed by 5 bases and J by 4 bases, 12 bases remained unmatched. The CDR3 DNA sequence: TGTGCCAGCAGTCCAGGACAGGGCCCCCAGGGCACCGGGGAGCTGTTTTTT. Translated: CASSPGQGPQGTGELFF.

The J gene is TRBJ1-6, the V gene TRBV6-5; D might be TRBD1 (5 bases). The V end lost 8 bases, the J end lost 4 bases, and 15 bases lay between the germline ends. The CDR3 totals 15 residues. CDR1 MNHEY and CDR2 SVGAGI come from the germline V gene. This chain's CDR3 is CASHGGIWYNSPLHF. The DNA for the CDR3 is TGTGCCAGCCACGGGGGGATCTGGTATAATTCACCCCTCCACTTT.

This clonotype was seen more than once but under ten times. The V and J genes are TRBV6-1 and TRBJ2-7; a possible D gene is TRBD2 (5 bases). The CDR3 covers 15 residues. Germline loops: CDR1 MNHNS, CDR2 SASEGT. V lost 6 bases and J 4 bases, leaving 19 bases between the germline ends. The CDR3 bases are TGTGCCAGCAGACACGGGAACAGCGGAATTTACGAGCAGTACTTC. Translation: CASRHGNSGIYEQYF.

The V gene is TRBV20-1, the J gene TRBJ1-2; a weak D match, TRBD1 (6 bases). The CDR3 extends over 12 amino acids. Trimming removed 6 bases at V and 3 bases at J, with 11 bases between. CDR1 and CDR2 from the germline V gene are DFQATT and SNEGSKA (reference sequence). The CDR3 loop reads CSARTDYYGYTF. The CDR3 DNA sequence: TGCAGTGCCAGGACAGACTACTATGGCTACACCTTC.

This clonotype was counted between two and nine times. CDR3 in amino acids: CASSPSPESVNEQYF. CDR3 nucleotides: TGCGCCAGCAGCCCGAGTCCGGAATCCGTAAACGAGCAGTACTTC. This chain links TRBV5-1 with TRBJ2-7; no reliable D call. Germline V gene data show CDR1 as SGHRS and CDR2 as YFSETQ. Trimming pared 4 bases from V and 5 bases from J, leaving 19 bases between. The length of the CDR3 is 15 residues.

This sequence joins TRBV25-1 and TRBJ2-1; D is possibly TRBD1 (6 bases). V lost 1 base, J lost 9 bases, and 13 bases lay in between. The CDR3 has 14 amino acids. Germline CDR1 is MGHDK and CDR2 is SYGVNS. CDR3 bases: TGTGCCAGCAGTGAATGGGGTGGGACAAGTGAGCAGTTCTTC. The encoded protein is CASSEWGGTSEQFF.

This chain links TRBV10-3 with TRBJ2-7, with TRBD1 matching 8 bases. J gave up 0 bases and V 10 bases, and 11 bases lay outside the gene matches. CDR3 length: 15 amino acids. CDR1 is ENHRY and CDR2 is SYGVKD in the germline V gene. CDR3 DNA: TGTGCCACCTCGACCCTACAGGGGGTCTCCTACGAGCAGTACTTC. The encoded protein is CATSTLQGVSYEQYF.

This rearrangement joins TRBV20-1 to TRBJ2-1, with TRBD1 as a possible D gene (5 bases). Trimming removed 3 bases at V and 5 bases at J, with 11 bases between. This CDR3 contains 13 residues. Germline assignment: CDR1 DFQATT and CDR2 SNEGSKA (reference sequence). The CDR3: CSARGLLNNEQFF. In DNA, the CDR3 is TGCAGTGCTAGGGGGCTACTTAACAATGAGCAGTTCTTC.

For this clonotype: A read error may produce the germline difference seen at one junction end. The chain has TRBV4-1 and TRBJ2-3, with D perhaps assigned TRBD1 or TRBD2 (5 bases each). Germline CDR1 is MGHRA and CDR2 is YSYEKL. The CDR3 length is 14 residues. Written as DNA, the CDR3 is TGCGCCAGCAGCCCCCTCGGGGAGACAGCTACGCAGTATTTT. Its protein product is CASSPLGETATQYF.

Worth noting for this clonotype: One junction end disagrees with the germline gene, perhaps due to a read error. V and J are TRBV2 and TRBJ2-5; 8 bases are shared with TRBD1. The DNA end lines up better with TRBJ2-7; the J call may be wrong. The CDR3 extends over 14 amino acids. Germline V gives CDR1 SNHLY, CDR2 FYNNEI. The CDR3 DNA is TGTGTCAGCAGTGACGGACAGGGCGGCTACGAGCAGTACTTC. This codes for CVSSDGQGGYEQYF.

The genes are TRBV12-3 or TRBV12-4 and TRBJ2-1; 8 positions agree with TRBD2. The V and J ends lost 3 bases and 0 bases, in that order; junction bases with no gene match: 10. CDR3 length equals 18 residues. The chain's CDR3 is CASSFPYSGDLSYNEQFF. The CDR3 DNA reads TGTGCCAGCAGTTTCCCCTATAGCGGGGATCTCTCCTACAATGAGCAGTTCTTC.